The TCR beta chain described here comes from a study of blood T cell repertoires in COVID-19 (dated by TCRdb to 2018 to 2021). With regard to the full study: Samples from collaborators originated in the United States, Italy and Spain and spanned both the acute and convalescent phases of COVID-19. The samples were drawn from the first 160 participants of the ongoing ImmuneRACE study and from some 1,300 subjects provided by 6 global collaborators. Where available, HLA class I and class II types were taken from metadata supplied by the sample provider and were not determined by assay-based typing. The repertoires were released in a freely available public database intended as a resource for research on the immune response to SARS-CoV-2. Sample metadata almost always included a de-identified subject ID, COVID-19 status, age in years and sex. The prospective study material was composed of cDNA or gDNA derived from T cells, B-cell-depleted T cells, or PBMCs. Subjects who had been exposed to COVID-19, were actively infected with it, or had recovered from it provided the deeply sampled blood TCRbeta repertoires that made up the dataset.

The paper's findings and limits, for the study overall: How much clinical and demographic metadata was included differed by source and by participant, and the metadata was provided uncurated.

TCRbeta CDR3 regions were amplified from genomic DNA by means of the immunoSEQ Assay, a bias-controlled multiplex PCR. Processing in the source paper ran as follows. The number of nucleated cells in each sample was estimated by amplification of reference gene primers within the assay. To quantify the absolute abundance of each unique TCRbeta CDR3 rearrangement, sequence reads were collapsed and filtered. For each sample, productive Simpson clonality was calculated as the square root of Simpson's diversity index across productive rearrangements. Held by TCRdb, this immuneACCESS table contains in-frame sequences only and omits some clones. Under half of the omission traces to an unresolved V gene where checked; the cause of the rest is unknown. That table supplies the V and J calls and clone size; D and trimming were determined from the DNA. For this sample the table gives over 250,000 clones, of which 65% to 90% were detected only once. The top ten hold around 12% of the sample.

CDR1 is given as KGHSH and CDR2 as LQKENI, both from the germline V gene. V and J lose 0 bases and 5 bases, and a span of 8 bases separates them. The CDR3 measures 14 amino acids from cysteine to phenylalanine. Of the read, only the CDR3 DNA is kept; its 42 bases are in frame from base 1. In Seattle, one collaborating source enrolled patients while the infection was active and tracked those patients longitudinally over the course of disease. The collaborating institutions used their own protocols to collect whole blood in K2EDTA tubes. For TCRbeta analysis, collaborators shipped samples as frozen whole blood, isolated PBMCs, or DNA extracted from either of those sample types. For this clone: Its antigen specificity is not known. Base-call qualities are not available, and no considerably larger clone is one nucleotide away.

The receptor was derived from a woman aged 70 to 79 with COVID-19, enrolled during active disease. The sequenced sample consisted of peripheral blood. The V gene is TRBV18 and the J gene is TRBJ2-1, with TRBD1 tentatively as D gene (5 bases match). CDR3 region: CASSPPRQNNEQFF. The DNA sequence follows: TGTGCCAGCTCACCACCAAGACAGAACAATGAGCAGTTCTTC.